This T cell receptor (beta chain) appears in the sequencing data of a study of OX40 agonist ivuxolimab in advanced cancers. About the research overall: Intravenous ivuxolimab at 0.01 to 10 mg/kg was given to patients every 2 weeks. Patients achieving partial responses numbered three: one hepatocellular carcinoma case and two cutaneous melanoma cases.

Here immunoSEQ multiplex PCR was the method, and the copy in TCRdb shows in-frame clones only, minus some. The sample has 35,000 to 55,000 clones, 85% to 95% seen once. This CDR3 contains 16 residues. Trimming cost V 0 bases and J 9 bases; bases outside gene matches: 8. Germline values: CDR1 LGHNA, CDR2 YSLEER. V and J are TRBV4-3 and TRBJ2-1, with 10 nucleotides matching TRBD2. This receptor was taken from an adult with an advanced solid tumor such as melanoma, head and neck, liver or kidney cancer. Sequences were derived from CD4+ or CD8+ T cells sorted from blood, sampled in a trial of the OX40 agonist ivuxolimab. The CDR3 DNA sequence: TGCGCCAGCAGCCAAGATATGGACCTAGCGGGAGCTGAGCAGTTCTTC. It codes for CASSQDMDLAGAEQFF.